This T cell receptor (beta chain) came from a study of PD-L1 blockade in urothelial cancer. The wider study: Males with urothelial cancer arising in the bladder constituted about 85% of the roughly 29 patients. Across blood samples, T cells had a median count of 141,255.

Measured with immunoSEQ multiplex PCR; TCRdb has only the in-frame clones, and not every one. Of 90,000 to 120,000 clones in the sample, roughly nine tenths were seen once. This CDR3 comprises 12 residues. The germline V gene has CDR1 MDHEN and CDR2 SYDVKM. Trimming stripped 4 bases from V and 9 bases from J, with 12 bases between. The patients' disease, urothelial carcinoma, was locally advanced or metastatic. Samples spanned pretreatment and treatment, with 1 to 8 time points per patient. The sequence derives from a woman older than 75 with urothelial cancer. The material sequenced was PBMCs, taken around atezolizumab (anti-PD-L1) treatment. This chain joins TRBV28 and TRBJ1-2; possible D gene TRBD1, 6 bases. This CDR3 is CASSSPRGSYTF. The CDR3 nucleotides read TGTGCCAGCAGTTCTCCCAGGGGAAGCTACACCTTC.